The 21 T cell receptor beta chains below come from one sample, sequenced in a study of T cells in Graves' hyperthyroidism and ophthalmopathy. The investigators amplified TCR beta CDR3 regions from RNA transcripts. TCR CDR3 regions were first amplified by RT-PCR with HTBI primers. TCRdb used MiXCR to reprocess the multiplex PCR reads, holding one entry per CDR3 protein. The sample comprises about 510,000 distinct CDR3 sequences, 46% of which are singletons, and about two fifths rests with the top ten. The specimen sequenced was peripheral blood or thyroid tissue (not recorded which). Receptors originate from an adult woman with Graves' disease, either hyperthyroidism or ophthalmopathy (not recorded which).

The J gene is TRBJ2-6, the V gene TRBV15, with D perhaps matching TRBD2 (5 bases). This CDR3 contains 16 residues. Germline V lookup: CDR1 LNHNV, CDR2 YYDKDF (reference sequence). V lost 4 bases and J lost 4, with 14 bases in between. CDR3 DNA sequence: TGTGCCACCAGCAAGGAGGTCGAGGACGGGGCCAACGTCCTGACTTTC. Its protein product is CATSKEVEDGANVLTF.

This clonotype has a count of ten or more. This chain joins TRBV6-6 and TRBJ2-7; weak D call: TRBD2 (6 bases). Trimming took 2 bases from V and 5 from J, leaving 16 bases between them. Germline CDR1 MNHNY, CDR2 SVGAGI (reference sequence). There are 15 residues in the CDR3. The CDR3 nucleotides read TGTGCCAGCAGTTACGAGACGGGACTCAGTCACGAGCAGTACTTC. It codes for CASSYETGLSHEQYF.

The sample holds many counts of this clonotype. The V gene is TRBV2, the J gene TRBJ1-5; D remains unclear. The CDR3 sequence is 15 residues long. Germline V gene lookup returns CDR1 SNHLY and CDR2 FYNNEI. Trimming took 7 bases from V and 5 from J, leaving 18 bases between them. The chain's CDR3 is CASKPSEVWDQPQHF. Written as DNA, the CDR3 is TGTGCCAGCAAGCCTTCCGAGGTCTGGGATCAGCCCCAGCATTTT.

This clonotype was observed many times. The chain is built from TRBV5-1 and TRBJ2-7; 8 bases align to TRBD2. Trimming removed 0 bases from V and 6 bases from J; junction bases left unmatched: 11. Germline lookup yields CDR1 SGHRS and CDR2 YFSETQ. This CDR3 is 16 amino acids long. Here the CDR3 reads CASSLVTREAPGEQYF. As DNA, the CDR3 is TGCGCCAGCAGCTTGGTGACGCGGGAGGCCCCCGGCGAGCAGTACTTC.

Written as DNA, the CDR3 is TGCAGCGTCCCCGACAGGAACTATGGCTACACCTTC. Translation gives CSVPDRNYGYTF. The chain couples TRBV29-1 to TRBJ1-2; D may be TRBD1 (6 bases). This CDR3 contains 12 residues. V dropped 6 bases and J dropped 2 bases, with 10 bases sitting between them. The germline V gene encodes CDR1 SQVTM and CDR2 ANQGSEA.

This clonotype was found many times. V usage is TRBV7-2 and J usage is TRBJ1-2; D not certain. Trimming left V 3 bases short and J 4 bases short, with 9 bases between. From germline, CDR1 is SGHTA and CDR2 FQGNSA. The length of the CDR3 is 13 residues. This CDR3 is CASSFSQSYGYTF. CDR3 DNA sequence: TGTGCCAGCAGCTTCTCTCAAAGCTATGGCTACACCTTC. Variable domain in full (rest from reference TRBV7-2 and TRBJ1-2): GAGVSQSPSNKVTEKGKDVELRCDPISGHTALYWYRQSLGQGLEFLIYFQGNSAPDKSGLPSDRFSAERTGGSVSTLTIQRTQQEDSAVYLCASSFSQSYGYTFGSGTRLTVV.

The chain links TRBV5-8 to TRBJ1-3; 9 bases line up with TRBD1. The germline V gene encodes CDR1 SGHTS and CDR2 YDEGEE. The CDR3 is made up of 18 amino acids. The V segment lost 4 bases and the J segment 2 bases; nucleotides outside the gene matches: 13. The CDR3 region has the DNA TGTGCCAGCAGCGCATACTATGGGACAGGGAGAACTGGAAACACCATATATTTT. The encoded protein is CASSAYYGTGRTGNTIYF.

The chain uses TRBV7-9 and TRBJ1-6; a possible D gene is TRBD1 (6 bases). The length of the CDR3 is 13 residues. From germline, CDR1 is SEHNR and CDR2 FQNEAQ (reference sequence). Deletions cut 10 bases from V and 13 bases from J, with 20 bases between. Here the CDR3 reads CATKQGGGGPLHF. Written as DNA, the CDR3 is TGTGCCACCAAACAGGGCGGCGGAGGGCCCCTCCACTTT.

This chain joins TRBV7-9 and TRBJ1-2; 10 bases fit TRBD1. The V gene's germline CDR1 is SEHNR and CDR2 FQNEAQ (reference sequence). The CDR3 runs to 13 residues. J was trimmed by 12 bases and V by 5 bases; bases with no gene match: 9. CDR3 amino acids: CASSRDRGPGNTF. CDR3 DNA: TGTGCCAGCAGCCGGGACAGGGGACCTGGAAACACCTTC. Full variable domain (outside the CDR3, taken from reference TRBV7-9 and TRBJ1-2): DTGVSQNPRHKITKRGQNVTFRCDPISEHNRLYWYRQTLGQGPEFLTYFQNEAQLEKSRLLSDRFSAERPKGSFSTLEIQRTEQGDSAMYLCASSRDRGPGNTFGSGTRLTVV.

The rearrangement links TRBV7-9 to TRBJ2-7; 10 bases map to TRBD1. After removal of 5 bases from V and 4 bases from J, the junction contained 8 bases not matched to a gene. This CDR3 has 15 residues. Germline V lookup: CDR1 SEHNR, CDR2 FQNEAQ (reference sequence). CDR3 in DNA: TGTGCCAGCAGCACCAAGACAGGGGGCAATTACGAGCAGTACTTC. It translates to CASSTKTGGNYEQYF.

Comments on this clonotype: This could be a read error, since a much larger clone is one nucleotide away. The V call is TRBV4-1, the J call TRBJ2-7; 9 bases are shared with TRBD1. The CDR3 length is 17 residues. Germline V gene lookup returns CDR1 MGHRA and CDR2 YSYEKL. This CDR3 is CASSHLGEGQGSYGQYF. The DNA of the CDR3 is TGCGCCAGCAGCCACCTGGGCGAGGGACAGGGAAGTTACGGGCAGTACTTC.

This clonotype was seen a handful of times. The chain recombines TRBV3-1 with TRBJ1-5, with D hard to call. This CDR3 has 14 residues. The V end was cut by 3 bases, the J end by 1 base, with 7 bases between. Germline CDR1 LGHDT, CDR2 YNNKEL (reference sequence). The CDR3 sequence is CASSQGLSNQPQHF. The CDR3 region has the DNA TGTGCCAGCAGCCAGGGTCTGAGCAATCAGCCCCAGCATTTT.

This clonotype was counted at least ten times. The chain carries TRBV19 and TRBJ1-2; D not certain. Germline CDR1 is LNHDA and CDR2 is SQIVND (reference sequence). The CDR3 is made up of 11 amino acids. V shed 8 bases and J shed 0 bases, with 4 bases lying between them. The CDR3 bases are TGTGCCAGTGAAGCTAACTATGGCTACACCTTC. As protein: CASEANYGYTF.

This clonotype was found many times. The rearrangement joins TRBV5-1 to TRBJ1-1; TRBD1 matches at 9 bases. Germline CDR1 and CDR2: SGHRS and YFSETQ. CDR3 length equals 17 residues. The J segment lost 4 bases and the V segment lost 3 bases, leaving 13 bases of the junction unmatched. The CDR3 spells CASSWAGTGSGSTEAFF. The DNA for the CDR3 is TGCGCCAGCAGCTGGGCCGGGACAGGGTCTGGTAGCACTGAAGCTTTCTTT.

The V and J genes are TRBV6-5 and TRBJ1-5, with D possibly TRBD1 on 5 matching bases. This CDR3 contains 15 residues. V lost 8 bases, J lost 0 bases, and 14 bases lay in between. CDR1 MNHEY and CDR2 SVGAGI come from the germline V gene. The DNA for the CDR3 is TGTGCCAGCCGCCCGGGGACCCTTAGCAATCAGCCCCAGCATTTT. It yields the protein CASRPGTLSNQPQHF.

This clonotype was detected many times. The chain combines TRBV20-1 with TRBJ1-5; D might be TRBD1 (5 bases). CDR1 is DFQATT and CDR2 is SNEGSKA in the germline V gene (reference sequence). V lost 3 bases to trimming and J lost 5 bases, with 14 bases between them. The CDR3 length is 14 residues. In DNA form, the CDR3 reads TGCAGTGCTAGCGTTCTAGGAGGGGATCAGCCCCAGCATTTT. It encodes CSASVLGGDQPQHF.

The CDR3 spells CASSLKLTGMSFTDTQYF. Written as DNA, the CDR3 is TGTGCCAGCAGTCTCAAGCTTACAGGGATGTCCTTCACAGATACGCAGTATTTT. The V gene is TRBV6-1, the J gene TRBJ2-3, with D maybe TRBD1 (6 bases). Looked up from germline, CDR1 is MNHNS and CDR2 is SASEGT. Trimming left V 5 bases short and J 2 bases short, with 23 bases between. CDR3 length: 18 residues.

This clonotype was counted between two and nine times. J is TRBJ2-1 and V is TRBV24-1, with 10 bases fitting TRBD2. Germline V CDR1 and CDR2: KGHDR, SFDVKD. This CDR3 has 17 residues. V lost 2 bases, J lost 1 base, and 4 bases stayed unmatched. CDR3 protein: CATSDSAGGPSYNEQFF. In DNA, the CDR3 is TGTGCCACCAGTGATTCAGCGGGAGGGCCGTCCTACAATGAGCAGTTCTTC.

The sample holds a few counts of this clonotype. The chain employs TRBV9 and TRBJ2-2; D possibly corresponds to TRBD2 (6 bases). Germline CDR1 SGDLS, CDR2 YYNGEE. The ends were cut back, 6 bases at V and 1 base at J, with 19 bases in the middle. The CDR3 loop spans 17 amino acids. CDR3 DNA sequence: TGTGCCAGCACCCAAGACGGGGGAGTGGGGAACACCGGGGAGCTGTTTTTT. This codes for CASTQDGGVGNTGELFF.

This clonotype has just a few counts. CDR3 in amino acids: CASSHDLDHEKLFF. CDR3 bases: TGTGCCAGCAGCCATGACCTAGACCATGAAAAACTGTTTTTT. This chain connects TRBV9 to TRBJ1-4; D is unresolved. Trimming cost V 4 bases and J 6 bases, with 13 bases left between them. The CDR3 contains 14 residues. Germline values: CDR1 SGDLS, CDR2 YYNGEE.

This clonotype was seen repeatedly, ten times or more. The rearrangement joins TRBV6-5 to TRBJ2-6; D ambiguous. V was pared by 10 bases and J by 1 base, with 8 bases between. CDR3 size: 13 residues. CDR1 is MNHEY and CDR2 is SVGAGI in the germline V gene. The CDR3 DNA follows: TGTGCCACCCACAAGTCTGGGGCCAACGTCCTGACTTTC. Translation: CATHKSGANVLTF.